This TCR beta chain originates from a study of T cells after yellow fever vaccination. As for the study in general: The SMART-Seq v4 Ultra Low Input method served to prepare the low-cell-number fractions.

Study conclusions and caveats: A secondary response was less intense yet reached its peak sooner, at day 5 versus 15. Bulk-population clonotypes that are abundant could appear as contaminants in FACS-sorted repertoires. Relatively few clonotypes were ones that appeared in both CD4 and CD8 compartments.

This clonotype was recorded many times. MiXCR, applied by TCRdb to the 5' RACE reads, yields one record per CDR3 protein. Found here are roughly 94,000 distinct CDR3 sequences, 8% to 10% of them singletons; the top ten hold roughly 17%. The input for sequencing was CD8+ T cells not binding an NS4B(214-222) dextramer, sorted from PBMCs, taken less than 16 days after the first yellow fever vaccination. The sequence was obtained from a man between 18 and 29 years old who received the YFV17D yellow fever vaccine.

Written as DNA, the CDR3 is TGCGCCAGCAGCCAAGAAGGCGGGGATACAGATACGCAGTATTTT. As protein: CASSQEGGDTDTQYF. This sequence joins TRBV4-3 and TRBJ2-3; D might be TRBD2 (6 bases). V was pared by 0 bases and J by 3 bases, with 10 bases between. This CDR3 spans 15 amino acids. Germline V gene lookup returns CDR1 LGHNA and CDR2 YSLEER.